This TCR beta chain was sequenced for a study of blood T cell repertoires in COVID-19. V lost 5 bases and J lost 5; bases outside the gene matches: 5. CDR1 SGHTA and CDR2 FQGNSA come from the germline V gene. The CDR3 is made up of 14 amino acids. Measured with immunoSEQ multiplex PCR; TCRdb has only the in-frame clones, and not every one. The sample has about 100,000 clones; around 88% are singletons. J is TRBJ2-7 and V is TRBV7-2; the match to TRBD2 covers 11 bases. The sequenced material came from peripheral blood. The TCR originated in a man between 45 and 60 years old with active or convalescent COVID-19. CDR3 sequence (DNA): TGTGCCAGCAGCCGCACTAGCGGGGGAAACGAGCAGTACTTC. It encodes CASSRTSGGNEQYF. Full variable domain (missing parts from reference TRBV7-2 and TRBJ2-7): GAGVSQSPSNKVTEKGKDVELRCDPISGHTALYWYRQSLGQGLEFLIYFQGNSAPDKSGLPSDRFSAERTGGSVSTLTIQRTQQEDSAVYLCASSRTSGGNEQYFGPGTRLTVT.